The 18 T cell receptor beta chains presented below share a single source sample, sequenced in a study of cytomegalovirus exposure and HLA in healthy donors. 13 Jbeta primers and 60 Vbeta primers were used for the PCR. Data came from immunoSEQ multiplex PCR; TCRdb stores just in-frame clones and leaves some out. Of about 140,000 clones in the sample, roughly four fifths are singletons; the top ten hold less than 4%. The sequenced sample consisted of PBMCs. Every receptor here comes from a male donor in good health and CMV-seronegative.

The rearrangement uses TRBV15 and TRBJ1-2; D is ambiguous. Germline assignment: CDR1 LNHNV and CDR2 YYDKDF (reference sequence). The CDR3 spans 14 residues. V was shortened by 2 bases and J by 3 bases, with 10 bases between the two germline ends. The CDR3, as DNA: TGTGCCACCAGCAGACCTGGTCGGGACTATGGCTACACCTTC. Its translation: CATSRPGRDYGYTF.

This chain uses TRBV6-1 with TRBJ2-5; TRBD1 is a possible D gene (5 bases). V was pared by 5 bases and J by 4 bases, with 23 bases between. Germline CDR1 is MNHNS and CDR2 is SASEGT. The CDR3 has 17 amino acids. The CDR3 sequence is CASSKGLGRAGSETQYF. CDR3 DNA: TGTGCCAGCAGTAAAGGTCTTGGAAGGGCAGGGTCAGAGACCCAGTACTTC.

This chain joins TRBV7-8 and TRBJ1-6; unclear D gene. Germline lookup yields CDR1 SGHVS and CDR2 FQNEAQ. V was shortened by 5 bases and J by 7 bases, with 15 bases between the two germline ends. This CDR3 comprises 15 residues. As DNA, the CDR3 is TGTGCCAGCAGCCTTATTATGGAGGGCAATTCACCCCTCCACTTT. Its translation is CASSLIMEGNSPLHF. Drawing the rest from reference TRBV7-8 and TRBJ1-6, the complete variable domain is GAGVSQSPRYKVAKRGQDVALRCDPISGHVSLFWYQQALGQGPEFLTYFQNEAQLDKSGLPSDRFFAERPEGSVSTLKIQRTQQEDSAVYLCASSLIMEGNSPLHFGNGTRLTVT.

The CDR3 sequence: CASSQENTGTSGSYEQYF. Written as DNA, the CDR3 is TGCGCCAGCAGCCAAGAAAACACGGGGACTAGCGGCTCCTACGAGCAGTACTTC. V gene TRBV4-3 combines with J gene TRBJ2-7; 11 bases are a match to TRBD2. The junction had 7 bases not matched to a gene; V was cut back by 0 bases and J by 0 bases. Germline-derived CDR1 and CDR2 are LGHNA and YSLEER. This CDR3 contains 18 residues.

In DNA form, the CDR3 reads TGTGCCAGCAGCCGTACGACAGTCTCCTACGAGCAGTACTTC. The encoded protein is CASSRTTVSYEQYF. V gene TRBV5-5 combines with J gene TRBJ2-7; TRBD1 is a possible D gene (5 bases). CDR1 and CDR2 from the germline V gene are SGHKS and YYEKEE (reference sequence). CDR3 length: 14 residues. The V and J ends lost 4 bases and 0 bases respectively, with 11 bases between them.

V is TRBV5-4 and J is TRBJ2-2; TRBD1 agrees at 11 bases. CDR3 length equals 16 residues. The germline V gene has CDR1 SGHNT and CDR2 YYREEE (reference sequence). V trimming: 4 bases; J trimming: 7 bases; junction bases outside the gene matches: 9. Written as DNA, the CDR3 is TGTGCCAGCAGCATGGACAGGGGGCAGTTCGACGGGGAGCTGTTTTTT. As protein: CASSMDRGQFDGELFF.

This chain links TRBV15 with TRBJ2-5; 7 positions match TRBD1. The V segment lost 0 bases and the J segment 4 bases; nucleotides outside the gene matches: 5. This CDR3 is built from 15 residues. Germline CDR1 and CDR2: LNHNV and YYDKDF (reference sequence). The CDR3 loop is CATSRERTGGETQYF. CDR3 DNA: TGTGCCACCAGCAGAGAACGGACAGGAGGAGAGACCCAGTACTTC.

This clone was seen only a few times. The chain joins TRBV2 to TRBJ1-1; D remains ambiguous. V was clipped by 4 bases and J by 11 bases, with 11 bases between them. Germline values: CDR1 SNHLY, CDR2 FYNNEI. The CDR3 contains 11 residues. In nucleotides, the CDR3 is TGTGCCAGCAGTGTGGCGGTAGGTGCTTTCTTT. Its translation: CASSVAVGAFF.

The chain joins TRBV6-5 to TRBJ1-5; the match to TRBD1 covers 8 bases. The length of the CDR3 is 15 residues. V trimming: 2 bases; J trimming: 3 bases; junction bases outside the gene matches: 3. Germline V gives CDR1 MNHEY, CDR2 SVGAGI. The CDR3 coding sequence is TGTGCCAGCAGTTACGAGGACAGGGCCAATCAGCCCCAGCATTTT. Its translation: CASSYEDRANQPQHF.

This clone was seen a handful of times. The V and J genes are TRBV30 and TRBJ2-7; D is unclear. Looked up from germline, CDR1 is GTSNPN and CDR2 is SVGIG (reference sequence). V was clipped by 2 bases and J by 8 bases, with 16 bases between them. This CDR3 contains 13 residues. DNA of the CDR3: TGTGCCTGGAGTCCTCAGATCCGCCTCCAGCAGTACTTC. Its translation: CAWSPQIRLQQYF.

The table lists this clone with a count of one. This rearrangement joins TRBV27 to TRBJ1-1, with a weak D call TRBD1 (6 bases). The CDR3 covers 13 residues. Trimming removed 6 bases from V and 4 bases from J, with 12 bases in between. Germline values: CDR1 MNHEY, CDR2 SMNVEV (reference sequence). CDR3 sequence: CASSNRRGTEAFF. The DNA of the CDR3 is TGTGCCAGCAGCAACCGCAGGGGCACTGAAGCTTTCTTT.

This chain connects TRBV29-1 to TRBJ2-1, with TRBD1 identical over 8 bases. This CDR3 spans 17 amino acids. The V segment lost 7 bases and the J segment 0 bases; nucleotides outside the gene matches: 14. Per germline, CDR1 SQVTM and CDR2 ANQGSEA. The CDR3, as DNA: TGCAGCGGGGGGACAGGAGGCTCTCTAAGCTCCTACAATGAGCAGTTCTTC. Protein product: CSGGTGGSLSSYNEQFF.

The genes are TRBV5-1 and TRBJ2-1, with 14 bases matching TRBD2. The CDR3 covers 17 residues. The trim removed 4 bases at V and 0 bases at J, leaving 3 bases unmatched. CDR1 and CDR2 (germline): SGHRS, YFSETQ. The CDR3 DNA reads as TGCGCCAGCAGCGGGGGACTAGCGGGGGTCTCCTACAATGAGCAGTTCTTC. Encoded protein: CASSGGLAGVSYNEQFF.

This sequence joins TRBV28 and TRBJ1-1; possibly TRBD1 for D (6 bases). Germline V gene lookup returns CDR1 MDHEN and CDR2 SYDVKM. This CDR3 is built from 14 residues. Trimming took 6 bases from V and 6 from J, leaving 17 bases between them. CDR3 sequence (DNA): TGTGCCAGCAGGATACCAGGGGAAAAGGCTGAAGCTTTCTTT. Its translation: CASRIPGEKAEAFF.

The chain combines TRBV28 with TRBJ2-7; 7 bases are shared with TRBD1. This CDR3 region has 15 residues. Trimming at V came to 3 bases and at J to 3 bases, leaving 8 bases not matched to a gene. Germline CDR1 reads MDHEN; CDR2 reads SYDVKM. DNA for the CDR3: TGTGCCAGCAGTTTTCAGTGGCAGGGGGACTACGAGCAGTACTTC. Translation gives CASSFQWQGDYEQYF.

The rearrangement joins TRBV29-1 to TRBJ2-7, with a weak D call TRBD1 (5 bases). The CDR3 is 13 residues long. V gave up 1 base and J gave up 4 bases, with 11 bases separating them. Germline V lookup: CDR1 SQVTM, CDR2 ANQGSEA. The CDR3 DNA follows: TGCAGCGTTGAAGGAATCCAGGGATACGAGCAGTACTTC. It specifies CSVEGIQGYEQYF.

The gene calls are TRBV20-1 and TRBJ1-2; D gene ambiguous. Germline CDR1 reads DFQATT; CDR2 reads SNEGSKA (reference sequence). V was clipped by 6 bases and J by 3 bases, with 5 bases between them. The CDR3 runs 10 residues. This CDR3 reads CSAGDYGYTF. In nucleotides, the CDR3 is TGCAGTGCCGGGGACTATGGCTACACCTTC.

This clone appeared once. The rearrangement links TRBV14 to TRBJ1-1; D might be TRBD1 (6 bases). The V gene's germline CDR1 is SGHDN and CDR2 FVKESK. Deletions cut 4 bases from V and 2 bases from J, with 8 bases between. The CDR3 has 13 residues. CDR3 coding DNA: TGTGCCAGCAGCCGAGGGACAAACACTGAAGCTTTCTTT. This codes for CASSRGTNTEAFF. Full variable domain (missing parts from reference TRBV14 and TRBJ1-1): EAGVTQFPSHSVIEKGQTVTLRCDPISGHDNLYWYRRVMGKEIKFLLHFVKESKQDESGMPNNRFLAERTGGTYSTLKVQPAELEDSGVYFCASSRGTNTEAFFGQGTRLTVV.